Listed here are 3 T cell receptor beta chains from one sample, sequenced in a study of cytotoxic CD8 clonotypes in ibrutinib-treated CLL. The assay was immunoSEQ multiplex PCR, and TCRdb's table has in-frame clones only and misses some. The data contain about 300,000 clones, approximately 76% of them seen just once; the ten biggest clones take up around 6%. The sequences come from PBMCs, collected at disease progression, from a patient treated with ibrutinib. Receptor source: a human donor with chronic lymphocytic leukemia.

The chain employs TRBV6-1 and TRBJ1-1; no reliable D call. The germline V gene encodes CDR1 MNHNS and CDR2 SASEGT. CDR3 length: 14 residues. Trimming shortened V by 6 bases and J by 1 base, and 12 bases separated the two germline ends. CDR3 in amino acids: CASRHTTGNTEAFF. In nucleotides, the CDR3 is TGTGCCAGCAGACATACTACGGGGAACACTGAAGCTTTCTTT.

This chain connects TRBV12-5 to TRBJ1-6; perhaps TRBD1 as D (5 bases). This CDR3 has 16 amino acids. From germline, CDR1 is LGHNT and CDR2 FRNRAP. Trimming left V 5 bases short and J 6 bases short, with 17 bases between. The CDR3: CASGPPGGGGNSPLHF. The CDR3 DNA reads TGTGCTAGTGGTCCCCCGGGGGGGGGTGGTAATTCACCCCTCCACTTT.

The J gene is TRBJ1-5, the V gene TRBV7-2, with TRBD1 matching 7 bases. The length of the CDR3 is 13 residues. From germline, CDR1 is SGHTA and CDR2 FQGNSA. V was pared by 7 bases and J by 4 bases, with 4 bases of the junction left unmatched. CDR3 sequence (DNA): TGTGCCAGCACCAGGGGGGTAAATCAGCCCCAGCATTTT. Its translation: CASTRGVNQPQHF.